This T cell receptor (beta chain) was retrieved from a study of a mutant IDH1 vaccine in newly diagnosed glioma. Study information: With temozolomide cycles, or 4-6 weeks after radiotherapy alone, vaccination was started. It was radiotherapy, temozolomide, or both that patients received previously, with most receiving both. Treated individuals were around 60% male and around 40% female, averaging about 42 years of age.

With respect to this clone: The target antigen is unknown.

Measured with immunoSEQ multiplex PCR; TCRdb has only the in-frame clones, and not every one. The profile shows 25,000 to 40,000 clones, about four fifths of them singletons. Indicated time point: week 35, safety follow-up. Vaccination used 300 ug of mutant IDH1 20-mer peptide per dose, with topical imiquimod. Germline assignment: CDR1 LGHNT and CDR2 FRNRAP. CDR3 length equals 15 residues. V was clipped by 1 base and J by 7 bases, with 14 bases between them. The sequence derives from a man aged 30 to 39 with glioma. The source material was PBMCs, sampled from a glioma patient whose treatment included an IDH1 peptide vaccine. This chain connects TRBV12-5 to TRBJ1-5, with a tentative D call TRBD1 (5 bases). The CDR3 sequence: CASGLAGQGWQPQHF. The CDR3 DNA sequence: TGTGCTAGTGGTTTGGCTGGGCAGGGATGGCAGCCCCAGCATTTT.